This T cell receptor (beta chain) was observed in a study of OX40 agonist ivuxolimab in advanced cancers. Regarding this clone: Its antigen is unknown.

TCRdb keeps only in-frame clones here, not all; method: immunoSEQ multiplex PCR. The sample yields 33,000 or so clones, under 85% seen once. CDR1 is SGDLS and CDR2 is YYNGEE in the germline V gene. Trimming cost V 0 bases and J 4 bases; bases outside gene matches: 4. CDR3 length equals 15 residues. Study conclusions and caveats: CD4+ and CD8+ T cells in blood underwent clonal expansion by week 6 at 0.1 to 3.0 mg/kg.

The rearrangement links TRBV9 to TRBJ2-1; TRBD2 aligns across 7 bases. The receptor's source is an adult with an advanced solid tumor such as melanoma, head and neck, liver or kidney cancer. The sample consisted of CD4+ or CD8+ T cells sorted from blood, taken in a trial of the OX40 agonist ivuxolimab. The CDR3: CASSVDGTKYNEQFF. The CDR3 coding sequence is TGTGCCAGCAGCGTAGACGGGACTAAATACAATGAGCAGTTCTTC.